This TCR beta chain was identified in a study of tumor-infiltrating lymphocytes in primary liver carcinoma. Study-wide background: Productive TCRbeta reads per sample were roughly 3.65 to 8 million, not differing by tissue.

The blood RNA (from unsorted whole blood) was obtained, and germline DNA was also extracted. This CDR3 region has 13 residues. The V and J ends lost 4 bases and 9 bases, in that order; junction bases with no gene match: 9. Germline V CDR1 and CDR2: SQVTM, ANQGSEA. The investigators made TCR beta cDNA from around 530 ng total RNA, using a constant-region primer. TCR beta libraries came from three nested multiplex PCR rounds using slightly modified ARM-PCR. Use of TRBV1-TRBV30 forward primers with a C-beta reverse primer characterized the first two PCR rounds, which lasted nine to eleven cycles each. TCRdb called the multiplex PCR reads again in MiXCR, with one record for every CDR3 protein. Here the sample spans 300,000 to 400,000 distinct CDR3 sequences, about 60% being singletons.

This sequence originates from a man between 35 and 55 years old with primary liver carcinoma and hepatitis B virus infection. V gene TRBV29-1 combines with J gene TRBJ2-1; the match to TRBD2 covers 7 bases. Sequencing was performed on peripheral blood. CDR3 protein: CSVAIAGAGEQFF. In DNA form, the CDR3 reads TGCAGCGTTGCCATCGCGGGAGCGGGTGAGCAGTTCTTC.